The rows below give T cell receptor beta chains drawn from one sample of a study of molecular identifiers for immune sequencing clone quantification. A single record per CDR3 protein comes from TCRdb applying MiXCR to the PCR reads. The sample has 250,000 to 400,000 distinct CDR3 sequences; 20% to 25% are singletons. Sequencing was carried out using naive CD8+ T cells from blood, with Jurkat cell RNA spiked in. The source of these receptors is a human donor in good health. Some libraries in this study had Jurkat cell RNA spiked in. Each CDR3 is given with its conserved first and last residue. The D gene is left open where the match is weak. Clone size is not always given. Where it is, it says once, few, many or a class for expanded clones.

v_gene,abundance,j_gene,d_gene,CDR3aa,CDR3nt
TRBV10-2,few,TRBJ2-2,TRBD2,CASSESRLAGDPTGELFF,TGCGCCAGCAGTGAGTCCCGACTAGCGGGAGATCCCACCGGGGAGCTGTTTTTT
TRBV7-2,many,TRBJ2-3,TRBD2,CASSSTGGTSGDTQYF,TGTGCCAGCAGCTCGACGGGCGGGACTAGCGGGGATACGCAGTATTTT
TRBV27,.,TRBJ1-1,TRBD1,CASSRQGAHTEAFF,TGTGCCAGCAGTAGGCAGGGGGCGCACACTGAAGCTTTCTTT
TRBV15,.,TRBJ2-3,TRBD2,CATGRARYSGRGDTQYF,TGTGCCACCGGCAGAGCAAGATATAGCGGGAGAGGTGATACGCAGTATTTT
TRBV28,many,TRBJ2-7,TRBD2,CASSFGLAGAEQYF,TGTGCCAGCAGTTTCGGCCTAGCGGGAGCCGAGCAGTACTTC
TRBV4-3,.,TRBJ2-5,.,CASSQDVSGPQETQYF,TGCGCCAGCAGCCAAGACGTTTCCGGGCCTCAAGAGACCCAGTACTTC
TRBV13,many,TRBJ2-5,TRBD2,CASSPTSGGSQETQYF,TGTGCCAGCAGCCCGACTAGCGGGGGGTCCCAAGAGACCCAGTACTTC
TRBV3-1,few,TRBJ2-5,TRBD2,CASSQKGLAEIQETQYF,TGTGCCAGCAGCCAAAAAGGACTAGCGGAGATACAAGAGACCCAGTACTTC
TRBV7-9,few,TRBJ2-3,.,CASSLWGYADTQYF,TGTGCCAGCAGCTTATGGGGGTATGCAGATACGCAGTATTTT
TRBV28,.,TRBJ1-1,TRBD1,CASSLSIWGTGALNTEAFF,TGTGCCAGCAGTTTATCTATATGGGGGACAGGCGCACTGAACACTGAAGCTTTCTTT
TRBV6-5,many,TRBJ2-1,.,CASSYGGSGNEQFF,TGTGCCAGCAGTTACGGTGGTAGCGGCAATGAGCAGTTCTTC
TRBV7-2,.,TRBJ2-5,TRBD2,CASSLYGEVSGGETQYF,TGTGCCAGCAGCCTATATGGAGAAGTTAGCGGGGGCGAGACCCAGTACTTC
TRBV5-6,many,TRBJ2-7,.,CASSHLEGRYEQYF,TGTGCCAGCAGCCACCTTGAGGGGCGGTACGAGCAGTACTTC
TRBV28,many,TRBJ1-5,.,CASSLRLIVPGRLNSNQPQHF,TGTGCCAGCAGTTTACGGCTCATAGTCCCCGGGCGGCTTAATAGCAATCAGCCCCAGCATTTT
TRBV19,.,TRBJ2-3,.,CASSIPGLWDTQYF,TGTGCCAGTAGTATCCCGGGACTGTGGGATACGCAGTATTTT
TRBV6-5,.,TRBJ1-1,.,CASSYRPRGDTEAFF,TGTGCCAGCAGTTACCGACCGAGAGGGGACACTGAAGCTTTCTTT
TRBV9,.,TRBJ2-7,.,CASSERTDSYEQYF,TGTGCCAGCAGCGAGAGGACAGACTCCTACGAGCAGTACTTC
TRBV7-9,few,TRBJ2-7,TRBD2,CASSLVVGLAGDYEQYF,TGTGCCAGCAGCTTAGTGGTGGGGCTAGCGGGGGACTACGAGCAGTACTTC
TRBV4-3,many,TRBJ2-7,.,CASSQDLRGSYEQYF,TGCGCCAGCAGCCAAGATCTCCGGGGCAGCTACGAGCAGTACTTC
TRBV20-1,many,TRBJ1-1,.,CSARDKGGETVLTEAFF,TGCAGTGCTAGAGATAAAGGGGGAGAGACAGTTCTCACTGAAGCTTTCTTT